This TCR beta chain was recorded in a study of CD8 T cells in ankylosing spondylitis (dated by TCRdb to about 2017). Broadly, across the study: To find TCR variants linked to disease, the study profiled T cell receptor beta repertoires in ankylosing spondylitis patients and healthy donors. The whole study cohort included roughly 110 healthy donors and 25 ankylosing spondylitis patients. Peripheral blood was sampled, and synovial fluid was also collected from ankylosing spondylitis patients. Findings and caveats that apply to the study as a whole: A CD8+ phenotype was shown by the disease-linked clones, which were found at relatively low frequencies in peripheral blood. Blood from ankylosing spondylitis patients appeared to be characterized by a TCR beta motif composed of under 10 highly homologous amino acid variants. Some motif variants had previously been reported in the synovial fluid and blood of reactive arthritis patients, which suggests shared mechanisms of disease initiation. The disease-linked clones were reported to be significantly enriched in matched synovial fluid samples from ankylosing spondylitis patients.

Sequencing took place on an Illumina HiSeq 2500. Quantitative 5'-RACE with molecular barcodes was the method used to prepare the TCR beta libraries. On the study's bioinformatics: A new computational method, built on a probabilistic model of VDJ rearrangement, was used to identify disease-linked TCR variants. TCRdb handled the public reads itself, with Q25 trimming in fastp and clone calling in MiXCR, and kept productive beta chains. Records with the same CDR3 protein are collapsed into one entry carrying the most frequent genes and DNA. Clone size and V and J calls follow TCRdb, not the original study. The sample table contains 450,000 to 550,000 distinct CDR3 sequences; only one count was recorded for about 5.7% of them. The ten most abundant clones make up 3% to 4.5% of the sample. This clonotype was found a few times. Its antigen is not yet known. Base qualities are not recorded, but no much larger clone differs from it by a single base.

The germline V gene encodes CDR1 LNHDA and CDR2 SQIVND (reference sequence). V sheds 6 bases and J sheds 10 bases, leaving 10 bases between their ends. The CDR3, cysteine through phenylalanine, is 12 amino acids long. Left in the record is the CDR3 DNA by itself, 36 bases read in frame from the first base. Sequenced sample: blood, either unsorted or a sorted T cell fraction (not recorded which). The chain was built from TRBV19 and TRBJ1-6; the D gene is perhaps TRBD1, from 6 matching bases. The receptor's source is a male donor with ankylosing spondylitis. CDR3 protein: CASRSGVSPLHF. The DNA sequence is given as TGTGCCAGTAGATCAGGGGTATCACCCCTCCACTTT.